This TCR beta chain stems from a study of T cell responses to AZD1222 COVID-19 vaccine. Study-level findings and limits: An increase in Spike-specific TCR breadth and depth was observed after two AZD1222 doses. Sampling that yielded the repertoires occurred only after the peak T cell response.

Looked up from germline, CDR1 is SEHNR and CDR2 is FQNEAQ (reference sequence). The V and J ends lost 4 bases and 3 bases respectively, with 10 bases between them. CDR3 size: 13 residues. The data were produced by immunoSEQ multiplex PCR, yet TCRdb's version contains in-frame clones alone and is incomplete. The table has some 120,000 clones, approximately 85% seen once. This clone was found a few times. Its specificity is not known. The sample here was peripheral blood, taken on day 0 of AZD1222 vaccination. J is TRBJ2-7 and V is TRBV7-9; D is ambiguous. The source is an adult in good health. CDR3 DNA: TGTGCCAGCAGCTCCCCTCGGGTCTACGAGCAGTACTTC. Translation gives CASSSPRVYEQYF.